The T cell receptor beta chain described here comes from a study of post-analysis software for immune sequencing data. Study information: Relapsing-remitting, secondary progressive and progressive-relapsing courses of multiple sclerosis were included. Whole-study findings and limits: Diversity measured as normalized Chao1 was significantly lower in multiple sclerosis patients than in controls.

This clonotype was observed many times. Its target is unknown. Prepared TCR beta cDNA libraries contained unique molecular identifiers. TCRdb ran MiXCR on the PCR reads and lists one entry per CDR3 protein. The sample holds hundreds of thousands of distinct CDR3 sequences; about 40% are singletons and the top ten take about 1.5%. This clonotype was obtained from a girl aged 5 to 17 with multiple sclerosis. Source material: blood.

The CDR3 loop is CASSLEGFNYGYTF. In DNA, the CDR3 is TGCGCCAGCAGCTTGGAAGGTTTTAACTATGGCTACACCTTC. This chain connects TRBV5-1 to TRBJ1-2; no clear D. The length of the CDR3 is 14 residues. In germline, CDR1 is SGHRS, CDR2 YFSETQ. V lost 0 bases, J lost 1 base, and 7 bases lay in between.